This T cell receptor beta chain was sequenced during a study of technical replicates of blood from a few donors (TCRdb year 2017). Library method: the immunoSEQ multiplex PCR assay. TCRdb retrieved this table from immuneACCESS and kept in-frame rearrangements only. Not all clones are present; in checked studies, unresolved V genes account for under half, and no reason is known for the remainder. For this sample there are about 88,000 clones; approximately 90% appear just once. About 0.24% of the sample goes to the ten largest clones. There are 15 amino acids in the CDR3, from cysteine to phenylalanine inclusive. The kept DNA is CDR3 alone, 45 bases in frame from the first base. The germline V gene encodes CDR1 SGHKS and CDR2 YYEKEE (reference sequence). V is trimmed back by 3 bases and J by 6 bases, and the junction contains 10 bases that no gene match accounts for. To note about this clone: Its antigen is currently not known. One base away there is no much larger clone; base qualities are not given.

The source is a human donor in good health. Sequences were obtained from T cells isolated from PBMCs. This chain joins TRBV5-5 to TRBJ1-2; 8 central bases correspond to TRBD1. The DNA sequence is TGTGCCAGCAGCTCGATAGGACAGGGAGGGAATGGCTACACCTTC. The encoded protein is CASSSIGQGGNGYTF.